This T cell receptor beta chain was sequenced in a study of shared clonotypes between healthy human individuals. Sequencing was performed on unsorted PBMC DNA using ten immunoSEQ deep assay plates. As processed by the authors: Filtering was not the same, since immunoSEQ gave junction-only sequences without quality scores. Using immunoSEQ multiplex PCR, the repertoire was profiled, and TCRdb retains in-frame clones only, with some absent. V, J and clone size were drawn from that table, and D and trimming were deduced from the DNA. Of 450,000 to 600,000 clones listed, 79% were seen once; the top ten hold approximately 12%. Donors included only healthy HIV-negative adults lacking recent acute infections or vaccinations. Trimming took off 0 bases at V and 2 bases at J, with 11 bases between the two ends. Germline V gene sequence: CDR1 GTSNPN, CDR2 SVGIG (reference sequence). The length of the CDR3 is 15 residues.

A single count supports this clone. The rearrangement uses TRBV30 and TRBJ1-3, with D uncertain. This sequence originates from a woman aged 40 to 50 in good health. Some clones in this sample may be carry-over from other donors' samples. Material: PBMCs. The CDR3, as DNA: TGTGCCTGGAGTGTAGGTTCCCGCCCTGGAAACACCATATATTTT. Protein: CAWSVGSRPGNTIYF.